The entry below describes one TCR beta chain. Its antigen specificity is not known. Nothing much larger sits one base from this clone, and base qualities are not available. The data belong to a study of post-analysis software for immune sequencing data (dated by TCRdb to the mid-2010s). For context, the study as a whole: Recorded disease courses included relapsing-remitting, secondary progressive and progressive-relapsing multiple sclerosis, with some patients lacking subtype annotation. The patient repertoires were set against under 13 previously published healthy control repertoires from donors whose ages ranged from about 6 to 27 years. A subset of samples was prepared in parallel using single-end sample barcoding, then pooled and co-amplified after Illumina adapter ligation. Broad study findings and their caveats: The multiple sclerosis patient group was slightly younger than the control group. Direct clustering with F measure showed strong co-clustering of samples prepared in the same batch, prompting a batch-effect correction. Significantly lower normalized Chao1 diversity was found in multiple sclerosis patients than in controls, suggesting substantial peripheral T-cell clonal expansion.

The method behind the library was PCR. The run used an Illumina HiSeq 2500. Unique molecular identifiers were incorporated into TCR beta cDNA libraries to reduce PCR and sequencing biases. Every 1 to 10 million input T cells yielded around 500,000 cDNA molecules, meaning each molecule approximated one T cell. The patient libraries were prepared and sequenced with the same protocol used for the earlier healthy control dataset. Within a given batch, samples were prepared together, multiplexed and sequenced on the same HiSeq lane. Per the original workflow: MIGEC handled the raw barcoded reads, throwing out single-read molecular identifier groups before consensus assembly and CDR3 extraction. VDJtools was used for post-analysis of the clonotype tables, with diversity normalized by down-sampling every dataset to the smallest sample size. Repertoire overlap clustering matched CDR3 amino acid but not nucleotide sequences to correct batch-related cross-sample contamination. In-frame beta chains were kept once TCRdb had trimmed the public reads at Q25 with fastp and called clones with MiXCR. Merged by CDR3 protein, the rows form single entries marked with the most common genes and DNA. The V and J calls were determined by TCRdb, not by the authors. In all, the sample holds roughly 800,000 distinct CDR3 sequences, and roughly 27% of those were seen once. The ten largest clones capture about 0.5% of the sample.

To demonstrate the VDJtools post-analysis software, TCR beta repertoires were profiled from the peripheral blood of more than ten young patients with multiple sclerosis. The multiple sclerosis patients were children and adolescents between roughly 6 and 16 years of age. Material for sequencing was blood. This sequence was found in a girl under 18 with multiple sclerosis.

This receptor has the CDR3 CASSLEQGGFGELFF. The nucleotide sequence is given as TGTGCCAGCAGCCTGGAGCAGGGGGGCTTCGGGGAGCTGTTTTTT. The chain links TRBV7-2 with TRBJ2-2; TRBD1 is a weak D gene call, 7 bases matching. From cysteine to phenylalanine, the CDR3 is 15 amino acids long. The sequence is cut down to CDR3 DNA, 45 bases in frame from base 1. The germline V gene sets CDR1 to SGHTA and CDR2 to FQGNSA. A distance of 17 bases separates the germline ends of V and J, which lose 5 bases and 7 bases respectively.